This T cell receptor (beta chain) originates from a study of OX40 agonist ivuxolimab in advanced cancers. Whole-study context: The dose-escalation group included hepatocellular carcinoma, melanoma, renal cell carcinoma and head and neck cancer. Findings and caveats of the study: Clonal expansion by week 6 occurred in CD4+ and CD8+ blood T cells (at 0.1 to 3.0 mg/kg).

Clones were sequenced by immunoSEQ multiplex PCR, and TCRdb holds only the in-frame ones, with some missing. The repertoire holds fewer than 100,000 clones, around four fifths seen once, with about 0.71% in the top ten. As for this clone: Its matching antigen is unknown.

The CDR3 is 15 residues long. The V and J ends lost 5 bases and 4 bases, in that order; junction bases with no gene match: 7. The germline CDR1 and CDR2 sequences are SGHNT and YENEEA. The TCR sequence derives from an adult with an advanced solid tumor such as melanoma, head and neck, liver or kidney cancer. The V and J genes are TRBV11-3 and TRBJ2-2; TRBD2 matches at 7 bases. Here the sequenced sample was CD4+ or CD8+ T cells sorted from blood, taken in a trial of the OX40 agonist ivuxolimab. CDR3 DNA: TGTGCCAGCAGCCCTCCACCGGGGGGCACCGGGGAGCTGTTTTTT. Amino acid sequence: CASSPPPGGTGELFF. Drawing the rest from reference TRBV11-3 and TRBJ2-2, the complete variable domain is EAGVVQSPRYKIIEKKQPVAFWCNPISGHNTLYWYLQNLGQGPELLIRYENEEAVDDSQLPKDRFSAERLKGVDSTLKIQPAELGDSAVYLCASSPPPGGTGELFFGEGSRLTVL.